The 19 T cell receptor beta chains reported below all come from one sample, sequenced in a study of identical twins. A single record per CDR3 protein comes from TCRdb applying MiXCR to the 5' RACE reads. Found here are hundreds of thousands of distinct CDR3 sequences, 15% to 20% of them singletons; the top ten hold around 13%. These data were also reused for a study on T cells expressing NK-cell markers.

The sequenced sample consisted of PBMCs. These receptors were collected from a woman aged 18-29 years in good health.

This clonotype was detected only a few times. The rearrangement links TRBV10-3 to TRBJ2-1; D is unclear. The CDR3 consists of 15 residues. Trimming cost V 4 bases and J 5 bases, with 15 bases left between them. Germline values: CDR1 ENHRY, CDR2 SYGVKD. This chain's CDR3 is CAISGDGRRDNEQFF. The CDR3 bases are TGTGCCATCAGTGGGGATGGACGACGGGACAATGAGCAGTTCTTC.

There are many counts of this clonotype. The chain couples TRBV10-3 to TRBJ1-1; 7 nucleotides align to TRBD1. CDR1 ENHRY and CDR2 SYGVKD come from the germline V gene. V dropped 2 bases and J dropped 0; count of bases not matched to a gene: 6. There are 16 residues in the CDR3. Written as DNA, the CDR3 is TGTGCCATCAGTGAGGGGCTGACAGGGATGAACACTGAAGCTTTCTTT. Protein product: CAISEGLTGMNTEAFF.

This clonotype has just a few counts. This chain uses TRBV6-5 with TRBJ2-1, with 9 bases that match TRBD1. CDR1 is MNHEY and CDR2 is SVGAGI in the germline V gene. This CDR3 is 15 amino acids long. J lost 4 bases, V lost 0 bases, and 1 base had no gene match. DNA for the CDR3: TGTGCCAGCAGTTACTCGGGACAGGGATACAATGAGCAGTTCTTC. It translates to CASSYSGQGYNEQFF.

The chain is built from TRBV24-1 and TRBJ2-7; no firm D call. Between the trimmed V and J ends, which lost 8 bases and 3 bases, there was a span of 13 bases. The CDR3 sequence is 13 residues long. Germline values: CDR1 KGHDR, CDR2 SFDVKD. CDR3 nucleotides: TGTGCCACCATCCTAAGGTCGGTCTACGAGCAGTACTTC. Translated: CATILRSVYEQYF.

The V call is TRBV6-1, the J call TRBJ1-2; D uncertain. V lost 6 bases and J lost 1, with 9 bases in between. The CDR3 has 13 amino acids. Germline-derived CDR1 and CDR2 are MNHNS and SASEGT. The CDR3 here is CASRVGFNYGYTF. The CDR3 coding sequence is TGTGCCAGCAGGGTGGGATTTAACTATGGCTACACCTTC.

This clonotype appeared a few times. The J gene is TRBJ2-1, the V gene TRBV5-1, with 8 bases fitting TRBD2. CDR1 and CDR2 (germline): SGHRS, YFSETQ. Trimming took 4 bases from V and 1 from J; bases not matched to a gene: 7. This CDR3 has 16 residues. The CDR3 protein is CASSTAAGGSYNEQFF. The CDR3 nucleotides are TGCGCCAGCAGCACCGCTGCGGGAGGTTCCTACAATGAGCAGTTCTTC.

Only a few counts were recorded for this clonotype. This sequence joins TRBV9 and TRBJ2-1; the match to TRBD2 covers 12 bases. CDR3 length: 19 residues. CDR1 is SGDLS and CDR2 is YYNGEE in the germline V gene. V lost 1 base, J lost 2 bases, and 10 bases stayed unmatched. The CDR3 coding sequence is TGTGCCAGCAGCGTAAGGGGACTAGCGGGCACGACGCCCTACAATGAGCAGTTCTTC. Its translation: CASSVRGLAGTTPYNEQFF.

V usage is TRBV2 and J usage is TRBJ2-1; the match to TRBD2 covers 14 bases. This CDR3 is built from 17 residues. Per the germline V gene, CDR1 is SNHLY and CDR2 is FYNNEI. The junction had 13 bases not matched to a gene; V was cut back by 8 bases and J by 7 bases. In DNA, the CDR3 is TGTGCCAGCCCGGGACTAGCGGGGGAGTCCCCAAGGAATGAGCAGTTCTTC. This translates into CASPGLAGESPRNEQFF.

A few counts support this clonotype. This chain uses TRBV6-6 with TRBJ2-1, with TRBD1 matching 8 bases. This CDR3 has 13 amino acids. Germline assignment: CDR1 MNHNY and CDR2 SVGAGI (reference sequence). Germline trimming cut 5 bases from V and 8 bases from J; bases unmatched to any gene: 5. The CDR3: CASSKDRAYEQFF. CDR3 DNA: TGTGCCAGCAGTAAGGACAGGGCTTATGAGCAGTTCTTC.

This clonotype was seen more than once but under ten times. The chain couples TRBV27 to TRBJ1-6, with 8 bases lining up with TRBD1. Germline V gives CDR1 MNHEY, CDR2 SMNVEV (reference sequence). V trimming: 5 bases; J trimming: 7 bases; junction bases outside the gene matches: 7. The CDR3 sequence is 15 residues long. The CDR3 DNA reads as TGTGCCAGCAGTACCTACGGACAGGGCAATTCACCCCTCCACTTT. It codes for CASSTYGQGNSPLHF.

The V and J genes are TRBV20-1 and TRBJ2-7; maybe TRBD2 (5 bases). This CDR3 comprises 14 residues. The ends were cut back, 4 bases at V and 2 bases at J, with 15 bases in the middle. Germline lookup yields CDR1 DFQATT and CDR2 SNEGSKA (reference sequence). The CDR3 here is CSATRGTRAYEQYF. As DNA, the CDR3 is TGCAGTGCTACAAGAGGAACTAGGGCCTACGAGCAGTACTTC.

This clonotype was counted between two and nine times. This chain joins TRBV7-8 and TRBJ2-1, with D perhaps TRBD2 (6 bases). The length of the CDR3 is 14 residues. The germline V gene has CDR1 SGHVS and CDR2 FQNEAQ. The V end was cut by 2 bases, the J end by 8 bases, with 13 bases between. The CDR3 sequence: CASSLIGGVDEQFF. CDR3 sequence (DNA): TGTGCCAGCAGCTTAATAGGAGGGGTGGATGAGCAGTTCTTC.

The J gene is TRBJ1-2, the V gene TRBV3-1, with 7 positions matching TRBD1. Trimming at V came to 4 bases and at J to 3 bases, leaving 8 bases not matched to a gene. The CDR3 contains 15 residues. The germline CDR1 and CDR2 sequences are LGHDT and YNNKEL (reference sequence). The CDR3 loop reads CASSLLGGVDYGYTF. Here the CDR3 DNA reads TGTGCCAGCAGCCTTCTAGGGGGCGTTGACTATGGCTACACCTTC.

CDR3 sequence (DNA): TGTGCCAGCAGCTTCGCGTCTAGCGGGAGTTGGTTGCATGAGCAGTTCTTC. Protein sequence: CASSFASSGSWLHEQFF. This sequence joins TRBV7-2 and TRBJ2-1, with 10 bases that match TRBD2. The germline CDR1 and CDR2 sequences are SGHTA and FQGNSA. The CDR3 is made up of 17 amino acids. The junction had 13 bases not matched to a gene; V was cut back by 3 bases and J by 8 bases. Together with reference TRBV7-2 and TRBJ2-1, the CDR3 gives the full variable domain: GAGVSQSPSNKVTEKGKDVELRCDPISGHTALYWYRQSLGQGLEFLIYFQGNSAPDKSGLPSDRFSAERTGGSVSTLTIQRTQQEDSAVYLCASSFASSGSWLHEQFFGPGTRLTVL.

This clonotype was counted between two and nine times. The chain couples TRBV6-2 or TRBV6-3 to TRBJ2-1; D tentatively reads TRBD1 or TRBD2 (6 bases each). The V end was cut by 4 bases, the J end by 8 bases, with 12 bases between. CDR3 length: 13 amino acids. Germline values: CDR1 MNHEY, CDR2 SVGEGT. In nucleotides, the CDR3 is TGTGCCAGCAGTTTATGGAGGGGGGATGAGCAGTTCTTC. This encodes CASSLWRGDEQFF.

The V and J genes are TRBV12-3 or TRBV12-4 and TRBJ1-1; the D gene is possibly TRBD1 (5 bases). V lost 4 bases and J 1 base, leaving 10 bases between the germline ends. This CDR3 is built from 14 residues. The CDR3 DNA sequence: TGTGCCAGCAGTTATAACGGGGCGAACACTGAAGCTTTCTTT. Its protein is CASSYNGANTEAFF.

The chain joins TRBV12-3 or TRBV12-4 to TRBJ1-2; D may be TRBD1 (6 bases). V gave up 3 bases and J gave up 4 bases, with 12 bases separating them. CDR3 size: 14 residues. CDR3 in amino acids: CASSLPGVPYGYTF. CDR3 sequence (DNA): TGTGCCAGCAGTTTGCCAGGGGTGCCCTATGGCTACACCTTC.

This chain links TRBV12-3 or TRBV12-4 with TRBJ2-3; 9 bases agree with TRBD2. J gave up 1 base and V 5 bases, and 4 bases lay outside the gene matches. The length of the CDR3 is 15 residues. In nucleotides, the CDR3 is TGTGCCAGCAGTGGGAGGACTAGCGGCACAGATACGCAGTATTTT. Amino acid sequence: CASSGRTSGTDTQYF.

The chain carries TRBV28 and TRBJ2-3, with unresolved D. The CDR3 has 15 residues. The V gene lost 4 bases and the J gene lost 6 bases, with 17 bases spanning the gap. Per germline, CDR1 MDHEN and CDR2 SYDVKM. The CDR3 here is CASSSETFLGDTQYF. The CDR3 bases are TGTGCCAGCAGTTCAGAGACATTCCTAGGGGATACGCAGTATTTT.